This TCR beta chain comes out of a study of blood T cell repertoires in COVID-19. The method was immunoSEQ multiplex PCR; TCRdb's version includes in-frame clones alone and lacks a portion of them. Of around 240,000 clones in the sample, approximately 84% were seen once. Trimming took off 3 bases at V and 2 bases at J, with 20 bases between the two ends. The CDR3 contains 17 residues. From germline, CDR1 is SGHTA and CDR2 FQGNSA. Ten or more counts support this clone. The source is a woman aged 30 to 39 who had recovered from COVID-19. The sample was peripheral blood. The rearrangement links TRBV7-2 to TRBJ2-7; perhaps TRBD1 as D (6 bases). The CDR3, as DNA: TGTGCCAGCAGCTTCCGGGACACTCCTTCTAATCCCTACGAGCAGTACTTC. Translation gives CASSFRDTPSNPYEQYF.